This is a list of T cell receptor beta chains from one sample in a study of OX40 agonist ivuxolimab in advanced cancers. Sequencing used immunoSEQ multiplex PCR; TCRdb keeps in-frame clones, though not all of them. The sample comprises more than 45,000 clones, about 79% of which are singletons, and more than 1.4% rests with the top ten. Sequenced material: CD4+ or CD8+ T cells sorted from blood, taken in a trial of the OX40 agonist ivuxolimab. Receptors originate from an adult with an advanced solid tumor such as melanoma, head and neck, liver or kidney cancer. Each CDR3 is given with its conserved first and last residue. Each record gives: CDR3 length, V gene, D gene, J gene, clone size, CDR3 protein, CDR3 DNA. D genes are given only for firm matches. Expanded clones are given a class, and other clones once, few, many or no size at all.

>18|TRBV7-9|TRBD2|TRBJ2-1|NA
CASSSRGQSSGVQNEQFF
TGTGCCAGCAGCTCCCGAGGCCAATCTAGCGGGGTACAGAATGAGCAGTTCTTC
>16|TRBV7-9|TRBD2|TRBJ2-5|once
CAIDRLAGASGETQYF
TGTGCCATCGACAGACTAGCGGGGGCCTCGGGAGAGACCCAGTACTTC
>16|TRBV27|NA|TRBJ2-2|NA
CASSSQGWEGTGELFF
TGTGCCAGCAGTTCACAGGGCTGGGAGGGGACCGGGGAGCTGTTTTTT
>13|TRBV6-1|NA|TRBJ1-3|NA
CASSVPGKNTIYF
TGTGCCAGCAGTGTACCAGGGAAAAACACCATATATTTT
>16|TRBV7-3|TRBD1|TRBJ2-3|NA
CASSPRDRGLADTQYF
TGTGCCAGCAGCCCTCGGGACAGGGGGCTCGCAGATACGCAGTATTTT
>13|TRBV18|NA|TRBJ2-4|NA
CASSPGKRGTQYF
TGTGCCAGCTCACCTGGGAAGAGGGGGACTCAGTACTTC
>16|TRBV4-2|TRBD2|TRBJ2-3|NA
CASSQVTSGGVDTQYF
TGTGCCAGCAGCCAAGTGACTAGCGGGGGAGTAGATACGCAGTATTTT
>15|TRBV6-1|TRBD1|TRBJ1-5|NA
CASKVGQGEFQPQHF
TGTGCCAGCAAGGTCGGACAGGGTGAGTTTCAGCCCCAGCATTTT
>15|TRBV11-3|TRBD2|TRBJ2-1|NA
CASSLGLAAYNEQFF
TGTGCCAGCAGCCTCGGACTAGCTGCCTACAATGAGCAGTTCTTC
>16|TRBV18|NA|TRBJ1-1|NA
CASSRRLEAENTEAFF
TGTGCCAGCTCACGAAGGTTGGAGGCCGAGAACACTGAAGCTTTCTTT
>18|TRBV11-3|TRBD2|TRBJ2-7|few
CASSLRWTTSGSSYEQYF
TGTGCCAGCAGCTTAAGGTGGACAACAAGCGGGAGCTCCTACGAGCAGTACTTC
>14|TRBV7-9|NA|TRBJ1-1|NA
CASSLPIRKTEAFF
TGTGCCAGCAGCTTACCCATACGGAAGACTGAAGCTTTCTTT
>16|TRBV11-2|NA|TRBJ2-3|NA
CASSHLGGSPTDTQYF
TGTGCCAGCAGCCATTTAGGGGGGTCCCCCACAGATACGCAGTATTTT
>15|TRBV13|TRBD1|TRBJ1-3|NA
CASSSGQAPGNTIYF
TGTGCCAGCAGCTCCGGACAGGCCCCTGGAAACACCATATATTTT
>15|TRBV19|TRBD1|TRBJ2-7|NA
CASSTPRGPPYEQYF
TGTGCCAGTAGTACCCCCAGGGGGCCTCCCTACGAGCAGTACTTC
>13|TRBV6-6|NA|TRBJ1-1|NA
CASSYSEGTEAFF
TGTGCCAGCAGTTACTCGGAAGGCACTGAAGCTTTCTTT
>15|TRBV6-5|TRBD1|TRBJ1-2|NA
CASSYETTGSYGYTF
TGTGCCAGCAGTTACGAGACGACAGGGTCCTATGGCTACACCTTC
>14|TRBV7-2|NA|TRBJ2-7|NA
CASSLLGLSYEQYF
TGTGCCAGCAGCTTATTGGGGCTTTCCTACGAGCAGTACTTC
>12|TRBV2|NA|TRBJ1-4|NA
CATSASEKKLFF
TGTGCCACCTCGGCGTCAGAAAAAAAACTGTTTTTT
>17|TRBV7-9|TRBD1|TRBJ1-2|NA
CASSRVRGTGTNYGYTF
TGTGCCAGCAGCCGGGTCCGCGGGACAGGGACTAACTATGGCTACACCTTC
>15|TRBV30|NA|TRBJ2-3|NA
CAWRGGRFATDTQYF
TGTGCCTGGAGGGGGGGTAGGTTCGCAACAGATACGCAGTATTTT
>13|TRBV27|NA|TRBJ1-2|NA
CASSPPGFYGYTF
TGTGCCAGCAGCCCGCCAGGGTTCTATGGCTACACCTTC
>13|TRBV30|TRBD1|TRBJ2-5|NA
CAWSVQGEETQYF
TGTGCCTGGAGTGTACAGGGGGAAGAGACCCAGTACTTC
>13|TRBV7-7|NA|TRBJ2-5|NA
CASTKGIQETQYF
TGTGCTAGCACCAAAGGGATTCAAGAGACCCAGTACTTC
>14|TRBV7-8|TRBD2|TRBJ2-3|NA
CASSVGGSVVAQYF
TGTGCCAGCAGCGTGGGGGGGTCAGTGGTTGCGCAGTATTTT
>15|TRBV6-5|NA|TRBJ2-5|NA
CASSYPGGGQETQYF
TGTGCCAGCAGTTACCCCGGGGGAGGCCAAGAGACCCAGTACTTC
>15|TRBV19|NA|TRBJ2-7|NA
CASSISAKGSYEQYF
TGTGCCAGTAGTATCTCGGCAAAGGGCAGCTACGAGCAGTACTTC
>18|TRBV5-1|NA|TRBJ2-1|NA
CASSFTLTGGPSYNEQFF
TGCGCCAGCAGCTTTACCCTTACGGGCGGGCCCTCCTACAATGAGCAGTTCTTC
>13|TRBV7-2|NA|TRBJ1-2|NA
CASSPSGNYGYTF
TGTGCCAGCAGCCCGTCAGGAAACTATGGCTACACCTTC
>12|TRBV30|NA|TRBJ1-2|NA
CARSGGSHGYTF
TGTGCCCGGAGTGGGGGGTCGCATGGCTACACCTTC
>16|TRBV11-2|NA|TRBJ1-6|NA
CASRTLREPYNSPLHF
TGTGCCAGCAGGACTCTCAGGGAACCATATAATTCACCCCTCCACTTT
>18|TRBV28|TRBD1|TRBJ2-7|NA
CASSLLGQGWGSSYEQYF
TGTGCCAGCAGTTTGTTGGGACAGGGATGGGGATCCTCCTACGAGCAGTACTTC
>13|TRBV19|NA|TRBJ1-1|NA
CASSIRGNTEAFF
TGTGCCAGTAGTATAAGGGGGAACACTGAAGCTTTCTTT
>12|TRBV7-3|NA|TRBJ1-3|NA
CASSSDRNTIYF
TGTGCCAGCAGCTCGGACAGAAACACCATATATTTT
>15|TRBV2|TRBD1|TRBJ1-4|NA
CASSLRTGGSEKLFF
TGTGCCAGCAGTCTTCGGACAGGGGGAAGTGAAAAACTGTTTTTT
>16|TRBV13|NA|TRBJ2-5|once
CASSSPVSRVEETQYF
TGTGCCAGCAGCTCACCCGTTTCCAGGGTGGAAGAGACCCAGTACTTC
>15|TRBV6-6|TRBD1|TRBJ1-6|NA
CASSSLGQGNSPLHF
TGTGCCAGCAGTTCCCTAGGACAGGGGAATTCACCCCTCCACTTT
>14|TRBV7-9|NA|TRBJ2-1|NA
CASSYSSSYNEQFF
TGTGCCAGCAGCTATTCTAGCTCCTACAATGAGCAGTTCTTC
>16|TRBV11-1|NA|TRBJ2-3|NA
CASSLVGAQATDTQYF
TGTGCCAGCAGCTTAGTAGGGGCGCAGGCCACAGATACGCAGTATTTT
>12|TRBV7-5|NA|TRBJ1-4|NA
CARSLSNEKLFF
TGTGCCAGAAGCTTAAGTAATGAAAAACTGTTTTTT
>13|TRBV5-1|NA|TRBJ2-3|NA
CASSFSPTDTQYF
TGCGCCAGCAGCTTTTCGCCCACAGATACGCAGTATTTT
>15|TRBV9|TRBD1|TRBJ2-7|NA
CASSYRDRGYYEQYF
TGTGCCAGCAGCTACCGGGACAGGGGGTACTACGAGCAGTACTTC
>13|TRBV19|NA|TRBJ1-1|NA
CASSIPGRAEAFF
TGTGCCAGTAGTATTCCGGGAAGGGCTGAAGCTTTCTTT
>13|TRBV19|NA|TRBJ1-1|once
CASSEQRNTEAFF
TGTGCCAGTAGTGAACAGAGGAACACTGAAGCTTTCTTT
>14|TRBV21-1|NA|TRBJ1-1|NA
CASSKPGTYTEAFF
TGTGCCAGCAGCAAACCAGGGACGTATACTGAAGCTTTCTTT
>16|TRBV14|NA|TRBJ2-3|NA
CASSPLVLTRTDTQYF
TGTGCCAGCAGCCCTCTCGTCCTTACTCGCACAGATACGCAGTATTTT
>20|TRBV19|TRBD2|TRBJ2-1|NA
CASRRSAQFTSGPSYNEQFF
TGTGCCAGTAGACGGAGCGCCCAGTTCACTAGCGGACCTTCCTACAATGAGCAGTTCTTC
>12|TRBV30|NA|TRBJ2-7|few
CAWSVTGYEQYF
TGTGCCTGGAGTGTAACGGGGTACGAGCAGTACTTC
>15|TRBV7-9|NA|TRBJ1-5|NA
CASSLAHQGKEPQHF
TGTGCCAGCAGCTTAGCGCATCAGGGGAAGGAGCCCCAGCATTTT
>15|TRBV5-1|NA|TRBJ2-3|NA
CASSLGSPGIDTQYF
TGCGCCAGCAGCTTGGGGAGCCCGGGGATAGATACGCAGTATTTT
>14|TRBV5-1|NA|TRBJ2-1|NA
CASSLAGGSNEQFF
TGCGCCAGCAGCTTGGCCGGGGGTTCCAATGAGCAGTTCTTC
>13|TRBV5-4|NA|TRBJ2-2|NA
CASSPPLTGELFF
TGTGCCAGCAGCCCCCCGCTCACCGGGGAGCTGTTTTTT
>15|TRBV7-9|NA|TRBJ2-2|NA
CASSPGEVNTGELFF
TGTGCCAGCAGCCCGGGGGAAGTAAACACCGGGGAGCTGTTTTTT
>16|TRBV7-8|TRBD1|TRBJ2-3|once
CATLHRDRVGGDTQYF
TGTGCCACCTTACACCGGGACAGGGTAGGGGGAGATACGCAGTATTTT
>13|TRBV27|NA|TRBJ1-4|NA
CASSPRRQEKLFF
TGTGCCAGCAGTCCCCGTAGGCAGGAAAAACTGTTTTTT
>11|TRBV6-1|NA|TRBJ2-7|NA
CASSEGYEQYF
TGTGCCAGCAGTGAGGGGTACGAGCAGTACTTC
>16|TRBV7-9|NA|TRBJ2-5|NA
CASSSQGQLLLETQYF
TGTGCCAGCAGCTCACAGGGCCAGCTCCTTCTAGAGACCCAGTACTTC
>21|TRBV18|NA|TRBJ2-7|medium-sized
CASSPSIYPDRDKHRAYEQYF
TGTGCCAGCTCACCTTCAATATACCCCGACCGGGACAAACATAGGGCCTACGAGCAGTACTTC
>14|TRBV4-3|NA|TRBJ1-2|NA
CASSQDLGIDGYTF
TGCGCCAGCAGCCAAGATTTGGGGATTGATGGCTACACCTTC
>12|TRBV7-9|NA|TRBJ2-7|NA
CAGGDSSYEQYF
TGTGCCGGAGGGGACAGCTCCTACGAGCAGTACTTC